A single sample gave rise to the 2 T cell receptor beta chains below, sequenced in a study of T cell repertoires in cytomegalovirus infection. TCRdb processed the reads anew with MiXCR; each CDR3 protein has one entry. The sample shows 300,000 or so distinct CDR3 sequences, about 25% of them seen only once. The specimen sequenced was PBMCs. These TCRs come from a human donor in good health (CMV status not recorded). Some clones in this sample may be carry-over from other donors' samples.

The chain combines TRBV6-1 with TRBJ1-1, with D maybe TRBD1 (5 bases). V lost 4 bases and J lost 2, with 14 bases in between. Germline V gene lookup returns CDR1 MNHNS and CDR2 SASEGT. This CDR3 is built from 15 residues. CDR3 nucleotide sequence: TGTGCCAGCAGTGTTTCGACAGCCTTAAACACTGAAGCTTTCTTT. This translates into CASSVSTALNTEAFF.

This clonotype came up a few times. The V and J genes are TRBV28 and TRBJ2-5; 12 nucleotides line up with TRBD1. Germline V gene sequence: CDR1 MDHEN, CDR2 SYDVKM. V lost 5 bases to trimming and J lost 5 bases; unmatched junction nucleotides: 9. This CDR3 contains 16 residues. The CDR3, as DNA: TGTGCCAGCAGTCTCACCGGGACAGGGGGCTTCGAGACCCAGTACTTC. It translates to CASSLTGTGGFETQYF.